This T cell receptor (beta chain) was profiled in a study of T cells after posttransplantation cyclophosphamide (TCRdb year 2016). With respect to the entire study: T cell repertoire reconstitution was tracked by TRB sequencing after myeloablative bone marrow transplantation in which posttransplantation cyclophosphamide was used as GVHD prophylaxis. Samples from roughly 35 PTCy-treated patients, along with samples from 15 to 20 of their related bone marrow donors, underwent antigen receptor sequencing. TRB sequencing was performed on blood from all 34 PTCy patients with 1-year posttransplant specimens. In 3 patients, up to 3 additional blood samples taken between 2 and 5.2 years after transplant also underwent TRB sequencing, as did pretransplant blood from several patients. Because TRA and TRB clonality correlated tightly in 9 samples, the subsequent TCR analyses were limited to TRB only. Public TRB sequences were compared against a database of over 3,000 sequences linked to responses to pathogens, tumor antigens, self-antigens and alloantigens. On the study overall, not on this receptor specifically: The TRB repertoires of T cells infiltrating skin or the GI tract showed only limited overlap with the TRB repertoires found in blood. Donor-recipient similarity was low at 1-2 months but rose over the first year, and later blood repertoires were often dominated by donor CD8+ memory clones. Across roughly 49 patients, TRB clonality was highly associated with recipient CMV seropositivity and CMV reactivation, and PTCy diversity was similar to diversity in CNI/methotrexate controls.

The CDR3 measures 12 amino acids from cysteine to phenylalanine. Of the read, only the CDR3 DNA is kept; its 36 bases are in frame from base 1. Trimming takes 9 bases off V and 13 bases off J; junction bases not matched to a gene: 14. For CDR1 and CDR2, the germline V gene (reference sequence) lists LNHDA and SQIVND. Genomic DNA was the input for TRB sequencing, which was run either with the immunoSEQ assay at survey resolution or with the hsTCRB kit. The authors' pipeline ran thus. The immunoSEQ software handled initial read processing, and the LymphoSeq R package was used for repertoire analyses. Clonality was calculated as 1 minus normalized Shannon entropy, and the Gini coefficient was also calculated for each TRB dataset. To infer phenotypes in unsorted samples, TRB sequences from sorted subsets of the recipient or donor were mapped onto the unsorted samples of the same recipient. This immuneACCESS table, as held by TCRdb, lists in-frame sequences with V and J called but not all clones. Of the missing ones, under half trace to an unresolved V gene in checked studies; the others have no known cause. The V and J calls and the clone size are those of that table, but D and trimming were determined from the DNA. For this sample the table gives roughly 23,000 clones, of which about 90% were detected only once. The ten largest clones add up to over 10% of the sample.

The sample's treatment or condition label, decoded: high-dose cyclophosphamide on days +3 and +4 as single-agent GVHD prophylaxis. PTCy patients received busulfan and fludarabine conditioning, a related or unrelated marrow graft, and cyclophosphamide on days +3 and +4. PTCy-treated patients were drawn from a prospective multi-institutional clinical trial. Peripheral blood and bone marrow mononuclear cells were isolated by Ficoll-Hypaque density centrifugation and cryopreserved. Points on this clone: There is no known antigen for this receptor. The sample holds no much larger clone one base away, and base qualities are not on file.

The sequence was obtained from a female patient under 45 who received an allogeneic stem cell transplant from an unrelated donor, was CMV-positive, and had no GVHD. Some T cells may have been brought in with the graft after a transplant. The chain couples TRBV19 to TRBJ1-2; TRBD1 matches 7 bases in the middle. Source: PBMCs, taken after allogeneic stem cell transplant with posttransplant cyclophosphamide. The CDR3 has the sequence CASTGQFSSCTF. The DNA sequence is given as TGTGCCAGCACGGGACAGTTCTCAAGCTGCACCTTC. The CDR3, completed at both ends by the reference TRBV19 and TRBJ1-2 genes, gives the full variable domain DGGITQSPKYLFRKEGQNVTLSCEQNLNHDAMYWYRQDPGQGLRLIYYSQIVNDFQKGDIAEGYSVSREKKESFPLTVTSAQKNPTAFYLCASTGQFSSCTFGSGTRLTVV.